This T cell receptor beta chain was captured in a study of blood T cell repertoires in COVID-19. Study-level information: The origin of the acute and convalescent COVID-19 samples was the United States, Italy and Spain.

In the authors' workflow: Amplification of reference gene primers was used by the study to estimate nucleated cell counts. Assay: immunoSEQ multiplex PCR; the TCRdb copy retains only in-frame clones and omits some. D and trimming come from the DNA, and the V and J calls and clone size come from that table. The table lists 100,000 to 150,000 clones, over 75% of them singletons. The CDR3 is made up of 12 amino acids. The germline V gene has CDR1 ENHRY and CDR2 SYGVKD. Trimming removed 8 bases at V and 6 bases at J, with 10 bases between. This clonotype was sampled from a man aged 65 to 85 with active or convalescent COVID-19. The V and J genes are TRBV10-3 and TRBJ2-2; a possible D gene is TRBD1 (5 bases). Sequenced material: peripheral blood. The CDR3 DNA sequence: TGTGCCATCCAGACCAGGGCCGGGGAGCTGTTTTTT. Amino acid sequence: CAIQTRAGELFF.